One and the same sample provided the 12 T cell receptor beta chains below, sequenced in a study of CXCR3-negative and CXCR3-positive naive CD8 T cells. Broader study findings: Hydrophobicity of TRB CDR3s was greater in CXCR3-positive naive cells than in CXCR3-negative naive cells.

cDNA libraries for TRB were generated by 5' RACE incorporating UMI labels. TCRdb processed the 5' RACE reads again and assigns one entry to each CDR3 protein, with no DNA. The sample holds under 75,000 distinct CDR3 sequences. The antigens of these receptors remain unknown. Sequencing was carried out using naive CXCR3+ CD8+ T cells from blood. This sample's subset: CD45RO-CCR7+CD27+CD95- naive CD8+ T cells expressing CXCR3 (TNR3+). The receptors here all came from a human donor in good health. Some clones in this sample may be carry-over from other donors' samples.

This chain links TRBV21-1 with TRBJ2-3; TCRdb lists TRBD1, though no DNA is available to test this call. TRBV21-1 is shown as a pseudogene. CDR3 length: 23 amino acids. CDR3 residues: CASSTLGSTRGGVHNITTDTQYF.

The chain carries TRBV7-9 and TRBJ1-1; TCRdb selects TRBD1, and the lack of DNA leaves this call unchecked. CDR1 is SEHNR, CDR2 FQNEAQ, per germline (reference sequence). This CDR3 is 14 amino acids long. CDR3 sequence reads: CASSLALGDGEAFF. Based on the CDR3 plus reference TRBV7-9 and TRBJ1-1, the full variable domain is DTGVSQNPRHKITKRGQNVTFRCDPISEHNRLYWYRQTLGQGPEFLTYFQNEAQLEKSRLLSDRFSAERPKGSFSTLEIQRTEQGDSAMYLCASSLALGDGEAFFGQGTRLTVV.

The chain is built from TRBV7-9 and TRBJ2-7. Germline CDR1 SEHNR, CDR2 FQNEAQ (reference sequence). The CDR3 covers 13 residues. CDR3: CASSSTPSYEQYF.

The chain recombines TRBV20-1 with TRBJ2-7; TCRdb's assignment of TRBD1 cannot be checked, as there is no DNA. Germline V gene lookup returns CDR1 DFQATT and CDR2 SNEGSKA (reference sequence). The CDR3 has 12 residues. This CDR3 reads CSARGTGVEQYF.

Here the CDR3 reads CASRSIGTLYTGELFF. V and J are TRBV12-3 or TRBV12-4 and TRBJ2-2; TCRdb reports TRBD1, a call that lacks DNA to check it against. The CDR3 consists of 16 residues.

The CDR3 is CASSQEPGGTEAFF. The rearrangement joins TRBV14 to TRBJ1-1. Germline V gives CDR1 SGHDN, CDR2 FVKESK. The CDR3 consists of 14 residues.

The rearrangement joins TRBV21-1 to TRBJ1-5; TCRdb's D call of TRBD1 is untestable without DNA. TRBV21-1 is a pseudogene locus. The CDR3 spans 19 residues. The CDR3 sequence is CASSKAKRDRAIVNQPQHF.

J is TRBJ2-7 and V is TRBV10-2; TCRdb's assignment of TRBD2 cannot be checked, as there is no DNA. Looked up from germline, CDR1 is WSHSY and CDR2 is SAAADI. The CDR3 loop spans 15 amino acids. The CDR3 here is CASRDPGLEKYEQYF.

This chain connects TRBV2 to TRBJ1-1. In germline, CDR1 is SNHLY, CDR2 FYNNEI. The CDR3 is made up of 15 amino acids. The CDR3 loop is CASSDRGKQNTEAFF.

The chain combines TRBV7-3 with TRBJ2-1. CDR1 is SGHTA, CDR2 FQGTGA, per germline. This CDR3 contains 13 residues. The chain's CDR3 is CASSLSPYNEQFF.

The CDR3 is CASSQDWASEQYF. This chain joins TRBV3-1 and TRBJ2-7. Germline lookup yields CDR1 LGHDT and CDR2 YNNKEL (reference sequence). The CDR3 spans 13 residues.

The chain combines TRBV7-2 with TRBJ2-3. The CDR3 loop spans 13 amino acids. The germline CDR1 and CDR2 sequences are SGHTA and FQGNSA. Here the CDR3 reads CASSSTRTDTQYF.